This T cell receptor beta chain is from a study of T-cell reconstitution after alpha-beta-depleted transplantation in children. Study-wide points: Several hundred graft clones that had expanded were reportedly the source of alpha-beta T cells about two months after transplant.

This clonotype has more than one count but fewer than ten. The antigen remains undetermined. The CDR3 has 16 amino acids. The germline gives CDR1 LGHDT, CDR2 YNNKEL (reference sequence). Trimming pared 4 bases from V and 2 bases from J, leaving 18 bases between. During its preparation, the TCRbeta library received unique molecular identifiers. MiXCR was run by TCRdb on the PCR reads, yielding one entry per CDR3 protein. The data contain 40,000 to 55,000 distinct CDR3 sequences, around a tenth of them singletons. The material was PBMCs, mostly from graft donor cells, obtained 60 days after TCRalphabeta/CD19-depleted stem cell transplant. The V gene is TRBV3-1, the J gene TRBJ2-7; D unresolved. This clonotype was obtained from a male patient aged 2 to 10 who had a stem cell transplant for chronic granulomatous disease, so the T cells may come from the graft donor. The CDR3 reads CASSPQAAARAYEQYF. The CDR3 DNA is TGTGCCAGCAGCCCGCAGGCCGCGGCCCGTGCCTACGAGCAGTACTTC.